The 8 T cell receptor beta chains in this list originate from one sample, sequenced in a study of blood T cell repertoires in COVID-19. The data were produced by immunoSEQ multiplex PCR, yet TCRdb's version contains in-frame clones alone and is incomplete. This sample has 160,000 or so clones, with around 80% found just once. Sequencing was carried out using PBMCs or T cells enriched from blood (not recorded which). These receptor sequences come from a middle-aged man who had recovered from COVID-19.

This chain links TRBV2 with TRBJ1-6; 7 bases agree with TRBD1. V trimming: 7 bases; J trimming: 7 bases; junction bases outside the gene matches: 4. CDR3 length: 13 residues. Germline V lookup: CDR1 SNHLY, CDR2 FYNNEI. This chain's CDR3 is CASNAGGNSPLHF. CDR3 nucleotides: TGTGCCAGCAACGCAGGGGGAAATTCACCCCTCCACTTT.

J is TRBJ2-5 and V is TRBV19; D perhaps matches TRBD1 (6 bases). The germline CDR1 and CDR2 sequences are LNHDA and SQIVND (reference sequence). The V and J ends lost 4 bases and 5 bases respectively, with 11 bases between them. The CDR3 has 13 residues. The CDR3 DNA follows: TGTGCCAGTAGTACGAACAGGGTCGAGACCCAGTACTTC. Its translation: CASSTNRVETQYF.

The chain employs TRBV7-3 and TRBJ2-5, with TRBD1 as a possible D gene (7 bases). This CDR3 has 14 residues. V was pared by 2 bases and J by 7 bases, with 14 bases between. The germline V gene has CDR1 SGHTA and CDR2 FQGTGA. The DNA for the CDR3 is TGTGCCAGCAGCTTACAGGGGGGAGAAGGGACCCAGTACTTC. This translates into CASSLQGGEGTQYF.

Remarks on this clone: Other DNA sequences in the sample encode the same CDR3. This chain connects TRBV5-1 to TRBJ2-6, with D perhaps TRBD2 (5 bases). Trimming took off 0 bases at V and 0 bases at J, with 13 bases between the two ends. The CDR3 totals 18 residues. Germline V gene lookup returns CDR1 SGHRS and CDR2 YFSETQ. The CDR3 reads CASSLASGVSSGANVLTF. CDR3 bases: TGCGCCAGCAGCTTGGCCTCCGGGGTTAGCTCTGGGGCCAACGTCCTGACTTTC.

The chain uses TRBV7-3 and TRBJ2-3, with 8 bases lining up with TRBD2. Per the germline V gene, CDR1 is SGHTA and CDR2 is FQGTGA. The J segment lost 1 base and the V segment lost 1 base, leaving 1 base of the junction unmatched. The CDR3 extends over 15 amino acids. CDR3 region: CASSLNSGGTDTQYF. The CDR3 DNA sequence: TGTGCCAGCAGCTTAAATAGCGGGGGCACAGATACGCAGTATTTT.

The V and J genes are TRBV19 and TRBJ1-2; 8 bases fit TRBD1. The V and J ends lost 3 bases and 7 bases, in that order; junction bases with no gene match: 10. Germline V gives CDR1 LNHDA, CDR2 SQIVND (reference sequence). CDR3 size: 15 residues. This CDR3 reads CASSIAGGAWAGYTF. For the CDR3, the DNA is TGTGCCAGTAGTATTGCAGGGGGCGCTTGGGCTGGCTACACCTTC.

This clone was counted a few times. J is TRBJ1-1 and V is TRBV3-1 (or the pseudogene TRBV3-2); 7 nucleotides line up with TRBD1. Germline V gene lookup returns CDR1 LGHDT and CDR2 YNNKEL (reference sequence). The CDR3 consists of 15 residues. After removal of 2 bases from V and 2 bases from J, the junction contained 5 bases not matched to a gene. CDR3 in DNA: TGTGCCAGCAGCCAAAGACAGGGTGGCAACACTGAAGCTTTCTTT. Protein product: CASSQRQGGNTEAFF.

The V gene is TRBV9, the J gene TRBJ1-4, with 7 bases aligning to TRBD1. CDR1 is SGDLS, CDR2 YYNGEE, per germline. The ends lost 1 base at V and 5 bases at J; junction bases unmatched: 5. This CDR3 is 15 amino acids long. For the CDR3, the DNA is TGTGCCAGCAGCGTATCGGGACAGCCGAATGAAAAACTGTTTTTT. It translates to CASSVSGQPNEKLFF.